One and the same sample provided the 24 T cell receptor beta chains below, sequenced in a study of metastatic and nonmetastatic thyroid tumors. Thyroid surgery took place with no prior treatment in any patient. TCRdb called clones again from the PCR reads with MiXCR. This table holds about 31,000 clones, approximately 19% found once. The sample comprised blood. The source is a female donor with papillary thyroid cancer or a benign thyroid nodule (not recorded which). Some clones in this sample may be carry-over from other donors' samples.

The chain uses TRBV2 and TRBJ1-5; 9 bases are a match to TRBD1. Germline V gives CDR1 SNHLY, CDR2 FYNNEI. V was clipped by 3 bases and J by 1 base; unmatched bases: 7. The CDR3 is made up of 17 amino acids. CDR3 DNA sequence: TGTGCCAGCAGTGATGAGGGGGACAGGGCCAGCAATCAGCCCCAGCATTTT. This translates into CASSDEGDRASNQPQHF.

This clone has more than one count but fewer than ten. This chain's CDR3 is CASIPGGPEANVLTF. The CDR3 coding sequence is TGTGCCAGCATCCCCGGAGGCCCCGAGGCCAACGTCCTGACTTTC. V usage is TRBV28 and J usage is TRBJ2-6, with D possibly matching TRBD2 (5 bases). From germline, CDR1 is MDHEN and CDR2 SYDVKM. The germline V and J ends were trimmed by 7 bases and 6 bases, with 16 bases remaining between them. The CDR3 is 15 amino acids.

This clone was recorded a few times. The chain employs TRBV19 and TRBJ1-1, with a tentative D call TRBD1 (6 bases). V dropped 11 bases and J dropped 3 bases, with 13 bases sitting between them. Germline CDR1 LNHDA, CDR2 SQIVND (reference sequence). This CDR3 contains 12 residues. This CDR3 is CAVGQGYTEAFF. The CDR3 DNA follows: TGTGCCGTGGGGCAGGGGTACACTGAAGCTTTCTTT.

This chain connects TRBV5-1 to TRBJ2-1; 9 bases are shared with TRBD2. Per the germline V gene, CDR1 is SGHRS and CDR2 is YFSETQ. The junction had 8 bases not matched to a gene; V was cut back by 6 bases and J by 1 base. This CDR3 has 16 amino acids. The CDR3 loop reads CASKDSGSRSYNEQFF. The CDR3 DNA is TGCGCCAGCAAGGATAGCGGGAGTAGATCCTACAATGAGCAGTTCTTC.

The V gene is TRBV6-1, the J gene TRBJ1-2; D possibly corresponds to TRBD1 (6 bases). The CDR3 is 13 amino acids. CDR1 is MNHNS and CDR2 is SASEGT in the germline V gene. Trimming pared 5 bases from V and 6 bases from J, leaving 13 bases between. The DNA of the CDR3 is TGTGCCAGCAGTCCAGGGGTCGTTGATGGCTACACCTTC. It codes for CASSPGVVDGYTF.

In this sample, this clone turned up a few times. The chain joins TRBV10-3 to TRBJ2-7, with unresolved D. V was trimmed by 3 bases and J by 0 bases, leaving 12 bases between them. CDR1 is ENHRY, CDR2 SYGVKD, per germline. The CDR3 runs 15 residues. CDR3 nucleotides: TGTGCCATCAGTGATTTTAAGAGGAACTCCTACGAGCAGTACTTC. The encoded protein is CAISDFKRNSYEQYF.

This clone was counted at least ten times. This chain joins TRBV19 and TRBJ2-5; TRBD2 aligns across 15 bases. The CDR3 extends over 19 amino acids. V shed 2 bases, J shed 2 bases, and the junction held 9 bases outside the gene matches. CDR1 LNHDA and CDR2 SQIVND come from the germline V gene (reference sequence). In DNA form, the CDR3 reads TGTGCCAGTAGTATAAGGGGACTAGCGGGGGGCCCGTGGCAAGAGACCCAGTACTTC. Translation gives CASSIRGLAGGPWQETQYF.

This clone was recorded many times. The chain is built from TRBV6-5 and TRBJ2-2; D possibly corresponds to TRBD2 (6 bases). CDR1 is MNHEY, CDR2 SVGAGI, per germline. This CDR3 is 15 amino acids long. Trimming took 0 bases from V and 4 from J, leaving 9 bases between them. The CDR3 loop reads CASSYSGTFTGELFF. For the CDR3, the DNA is TGTGCCAGCAGTTACTCCGGGACTTTCACCGGGGAGCTGTTTTTT.

The chain uses TRBV6-1 and TRBJ2-1; D gene ambiguous. With 8 bases removed from V and 4 bases from J, the gap between germline ends came to 9 bases. The CDR3 covers 12 residues. The germline CDR1 and CDR2 sequences are MNHNS and SASEGT. CDR3 protein: CASWALYNEQFF. CDR3 DNA: TGTGCCAGCTGGGCGTTGTACAATGAGCAGTTCTTC.

This clone was recorded at least ten times. The chain is built from TRBV6-2 or TRBV6-3 and TRBJ1-1; D possibly corresponds to TRBD1 (5 bases). Germline V lookup: CDR1 MNHEY, CDR2 SVGEGT. Trimming took off 4 bases at V and 3 bases at J, with 12 bases between the two ends. The CDR3 spans 14 residues. The CDR3 sequence: CASSSPRGDTEAFF. The DNA of the CDR3 is TGTGCCAGCAGTTCACCCCGGGGGGACACTGAAGCTTTCTTT.

Within the sample, this clone is medium-sized. The V and J genes are TRBV6-5 and TRBJ2-1; 9 positions match TRBD1. V gave up 2 bases and J gave up 7 bases; unmatched junction bases: 12. This CDR3 region has 17 residues. Germline V gene lookup returns CDR1 MNHEY and CDR2 SVGAGI. CDR3 loop: CASSYRTGTGIRNEQFF. CDR3 DNA sequence: TGTGCCAGCAGTTACAGGACCGGGACAGGGATTCGGAATGAGCAGTTCTTC.

This clone is judged medium-sized. The chain uses TRBV19 and TRBJ1-5; 8 positions match TRBD1. Trimming removed 3 bases from V and 6 bases from J; junction bases left unmatched: 10. Germline assignment: CDR1 LNHDA and CDR2 SQIVND (reference sequence). CDR3 length equals 16 residues. The CDR3, as DNA: TGTGCCAGTAGTATTAACTGGGCAGGGGGCCGTCAGCCCCAGCATTTT. This gives the protein CASSINWAGGRQPQHF.

This clone was detected ten times or more. The CDR3 nucleotides read TGTGCCAGCAGCACGAGAAGCTCCTATAATTCACCCCTCCACTTT. Protein sequence: CASSTRSSYNSPLHF. V usage is TRBV5-6 and J usage is TRBJ1-6; the D is unclear. The germline gives CDR1 SGHDT, CDR2 YYEEEE. The CDR3 spans 15 residues. V dropped 4 bases and J dropped 0 bases, with 8 bases sitting between them.

This clone has a count of ten or more. J is TRBJ2-5 and V is TRBV12-3 or TRBV12-4; 7 nucleotides agree with TRBD2. The ends lost 2 bases at V and 5 bases at J; junction bases unmatched: 2. The CDR3 covers 13 residues. Here the CDR3 reads CASSLQGGETQYF. In DNA form, the CDR3 reads TGTGCCAGCAGTTTACAGGGAGGGGAGACCCAGTACTTC.

By sample fraction, this clone is medium-sized (0.01 to 0.1%). This rearrangement joins TRBV7-2 to TRBJ1-6, with D unclear. Trimming took 2 bases from V and 8 from J, leaving 10 bases between them. Germline V gives CDR1 SGHTA, CDR2 FQGNSA. The CDR3 length is 14 residues. CDR3 sequence: CASSLRELDSPLHF. DNA of the CDR3: TGTGCCAGCAGCTTAAGGGAACTGGATTCACCCCTCCACTTT.

This clone showed up many times. The chain joins TRBV19 to TRBJ1-5, with D maybe TRBD1 (6 bases). Per the germline V gene, CDR1 is LNHDA and CDR2 is SQIVND (reference sequence). Trimming removed 3 bases at V and 7 bases at J, with 13 bases between. The CDR3 covers 14 residues. The CDR3 loop reads CASSIRGGEQPQHF. CDR3 DNA: TGTGCCAGTAGTATTCGGGGGGGCGAGCAGCCCCAGCATTTT.

In its sample, this clone was seen many times. The rearrangement links TRBV7-6 to TRBJ2-5; the match to TRBD1 covers 8 bases. The CDR3 extends over 13 amino acids. V was clipped by 5 bases and J by 5 bases; unmatched bases: 4. Germline V gene data show CDR1 as SGHVS and CDR2 as FNYEAQ. The CDR3 nucleotides read TGTGCCAGCAGCCCCACAGGGGGGGAGACCCAGTACTTC. As protein: CASSPTGGETQYF.

This clone was seen only a few times. This chain links TRBV6-1 with TRBJ2-1, with 11 bases aligning to TRBD2. This CDR3 is 16 amino acids long. Germline V gives CDR1 MNHNS, CDR2 SASEGT. V lost 6 bases, J lost 4 bases, and 8 bases stayed unmatched. CDR3: CASRTSGTERYNEQFF. CDR3 DNA: TGTGCCAGCAGGACTAGCGGGACCGAGAGATACAATGAGCAGTTCTTC.

This clone was seen many times. The chain recombines TRBV20-1 with TRBJ2-5; 13 nucleotides match TRBD2. Trimming removed 2 bases from V and 7 bases from J; junction bases left unmatched: 4. The CDR3 sequence is 14 residues long. Per germline, CDR1 DFQATT and CDR2 SNEGSKA (reference sequence). CDR3 loop: CSARTSGGVVTQYF. The CDR3 region has the DNA TGCAGTGCTAGAACTAGCGGGGGGGTGGTGACCCAGTACTTC.

Many counts were recorded for this clone. The V gene is TRBV5-1, the J gene TRBJ2-7, with D perhaps given as TRBD1 or TRBD2 (5 bases each). Germline V gives CDR1 SGHRS, CDR2 YFSETQ. The CDR3 is made up of 15 amino acids. V lost 3 bases, J lost 2 bases, and 15 bases lay in between. This chain's CDR3 is CASSSSLWGTYEQYF. The CDR3 bases are TGCGCCAGCAGCTCGAGTTTATGGGGGACCTACGAGCAGTACTTC.

This clone occurred many times. V usage is TRBV4-1 and J usage is TRBJ2-1; 7 nucleotides align to TRBD1. CDR1 and CDR2 from the germline V gene are MGHRA and YSYEKL. V dropped 0 bases and J dropped 5; count of bases not matched to a gene: 7. The CDR3 spans 16 residues. The CDR3 nucleotides read TGCGCCAGCAGCCAAGATCCACAGGGGTCCCACAATGAGCAGTTCTTC. Its protein is CASSQDPQGSHNEQFF.

This clone has ten or more counts. The CDR3 nucleotides are TGTGCCAGCAGCCAGACAGGAGATAATGAGCAGTTCTTC. Residues: CASSQTGDNEQFF. The chain couples TRBV2 to TRBJ2-1; TRBD1 might be the D (6 bases). CDR3 length: 13 amino acids. V dropped 6 bases and J dropped 7 bases, with 13 bases sitting between them. The germline V gene encodes CDR1 SNHLY and CDR2 FYNNEI.

This chain joins TRBV28 and TRBJ1-5; 9 bases agree with TRBD1. The J segment lost 7 bases and the V segment lost 3 bases, leaving 7 bases of the junction unmatched. The CDR3 covers 15 residues. CDR1 and CDR2 (germline): MDHEN, SYDVKM. CDR3 nucleotides: TGTGCCAGCAGTTTGTCGGGACAGGGAGAACAGCCCCAGCATTTT. Translating gives CASSLSGQGEQPQHF.

The chain recombines TRBV20-1 with TRBJ2-7; 7 nucleotides align to TRBD2. This CDR3 contains 12 residues. Germline values: CDR1 DFQATT, CDR2 SNEGSKA (reference sequence). The junction had 9 bases not matched to a gene; V was cut back by 7 bases and J by 6 bases. CDR3 sequence reads: CSVLGGVTEQYF. CDR3 DNA: TGCAGTGTCTTGGGGGGGGTTACCGAGCAGTACTTC.